The 11 T cell receptor beta chains given below trace back to one sample, sequenced in a study of blood T cell repertoires in COVID-19. The protocol was immunoSEQ multiplex PCR, while the TCRdb copy is restricted to in-frame clones and leaves out a portion. The table shows 250,000 to 300,000 clones, with 70% to 90% occurring only once. Input material: PBMCs or T cells enriched from blood (not recorded which). The receptor set was obtained from a woman between 45 and 60 years old who had recovered from COVID-19.

This chain uses TRBV28 with TRBJ2-2, with 8 bases fitting TRBD2. This CDR3 spans 15 amino acids. Germline V gene sequence: CDR1 MDHEN, CDR2 SYDVKM. V was pared by 3 bases and J by 7 bases, with 7 bases of the junction left unmatched. CDR3 sequence (DNA): TGTGCCAGCAGTTTCCGAGCGGGAGATGTCGGGGAGCTGTTTTTT. Amino acid sequence: CASSFRAGDVGELFF.

The chain joins TRBV19 to TRBJ2-1, with D unclear. Trimming cost V 1 base and J 4 bases, with 8 bases left between them. This CDR3 spans 14 amino acids. Germline loops: CDR1 LNHDA, CDR2 SQIVND (reference sequence). The CDR3 here is CASSIVGVYNEQFF. CDR3 nucleotide sequence: TGTGCCAGTAGTATAGTGGGCGTATACAATGAGCAGTTCTTC.

DNA for the CDR3: TGCGCCAGCAGCTTGGGACAGGGTCGTACAGATACGCAGTATTTT. It codes for CASSLGQGRTDTQYF. The chain uses TRBV5-1 and TRBJ2-3; 7 bases map to TRBD1. CDR3 length: 15 residues. The V gene's germline CDR1 is SGHRS and CDR2 YFSETQ. Germline trimming cut 0 bases from V and 3 bases from J; bases unmatched to any gene: 4.

Comment on this clone: At one end the junction does not follow the germline gene, possibly because of a read error. The chain combines TRBV7-7 with TRBJ2-7, with 13 bases lining up with TRBD2. From germline, CDR1 is SSHAT and CDR2 FNYEAQ (reference sequence). There are 15 residues in the CDR3. CDR3 nucleotides: TGTGCTAGCAGCCTAGGACTAGCGGGAGTCTACGAGCAGTACTTC. Translation: CASSLGLAGVYEQYF. Full variable domain (missing parts from reference TRBV7-7 and TRBJ2-7): GAGVSQSPRYKVTKRGQDVTLRCDPISSHATLYWYQQALGQGPEFLTYFNYEAQPDKSGLPSDRFSAERPEGSISTLTIQRTEQRDSAMYRCASSLGLAGVYEQYFGPGTRLTVT.

The chain has TRBV2 and TRBJ2-1; 11 nucleotides line up with TRBD2. Germline values: CDR1 SNHLY, CDR2 FYNNEI. CDR3 length equals 16 residues. The junction had 10 bases not matched to a gene; V was cut back by 6 bases and J by 6 bases. The CDR3 region is CASSDPSGRILNEQFF. The CDR3 nucleotides are TGTGCCAGCAGCGACCCTAGCGGGAGGATCCTCAATGAGCAGTTCTTC.

J is TRBJ1-2 and V is TRBV10-3; a possible D gene is TRBD1 (6 bases). The ends were cut back, 2 bases at V and 0 bases at J, with 10 bases in the middle. This CDR3 has 15 amino acids. Germline CDR1 ENHRY, CDR2 SYGVKD. The CDR3: CAISEPGTSNYGYTF. CDR3 nucleotide sequence: TGTGCCATCAGTGAGCCAGGGACATCTAACTATGGCTACACCTTC.

The chain couples TRBV18 to TRBJ2-4, with D tentatively TRBD1 (6 bases). CDR1 KGHSH and CDR2 LQKENI come from the germline V gene. The ends were cut back, 2 bases at V and 3 bases at J, with 8 bases in the middle. There are 14 residues in the CDR3. The CDR3 reads CASSPTGNKNIQYF. The CDR3, as DNA: TGTGCCAGCTCACCAACAGGGAACAAAAACATTCAGTACTTC.

The V and J genes are TRBV30 and TRBJ2-3; D perhaps matches TRBD2 (6 bases). The V end lost 2 bases, the J end lost 2 bases, and 17 bases lay between the germline ends. CDR3 length: 16 residues. Looked up from germline, CDR1 is GTSNPN and CDR2 is SVGIG (reference sequence). The CDR3 DNA follows: TGTGCCTGGAGTCAAAGGGGTAGCGGACACACAGATACGCAGTATTTT. Translated, it gives CAWSQRGSGHTDTQYF. Full variable domain (missing parts from reference TRBV30 and TRBJ2-3): SQTIHQWPATLVQPVGSPLSLECTVEGTSNPNLYWYRQAAGRGLQLLFYSVGIGQISSEVPQNLSASRPQDRQFILSSKKLLLSDSGFYLCAWSQRGSGHTDTQYFGPGTRLTVL.

This clone was seen many times. In DNA, the CDR3 is TGTGCCAGCAGTGAAGCGCTCTTCTGGGAGCCCGGGGAGCTGTTTTTT. This translates into CASSEALFWEPGELFF. The rearrangement links TRBV6-1 to TRBJ2-2, with D tentatively TRBD2 (5 bases). Germline V gene lookup returns CDR1 MNHNS and CDR2 SASEGT. Trimming pared 0 bases from V and 6 bases from J, leaving 14 bases between. This CDR3 spans 16 amino acids.

The count of this clone is one. The rearrangement joins TRBV7-2 to TRBJ2-1, with 9 positions matching TRBD2. With 5 bases clipped from V and 3 bases from J, the junction kept 5 bases outside the gene matches. Germline loops: CDR1 SGHTA, CDR2 FQGNSA. This CDR3 comprises 15 residues. The CDR3 sequence: CASSPTSGYYNEQFF. The CDR3 nucleotides are TGTGCCAGCAGCCCAACTAGCGGGTACTACAATGAGCAGTTCTTC.

The chain recombines TRBV5-1 with TRBJ2-5; a weak D match, TRBD2 (5 bases). CDR1 and CDR2 from the germline V gene are SGHRS and YFSETQ. With 3 bases removed from V and 5 bases from J, the gap between germline ends came to 11 bases. The CDR3 totals 13 residues. Here the CDR3 DNA reads TGCGCCAGCAGCTCCGGGGTGGAGGAGACCCAGTACTTC. As protein: CASSSGVEETQYF.